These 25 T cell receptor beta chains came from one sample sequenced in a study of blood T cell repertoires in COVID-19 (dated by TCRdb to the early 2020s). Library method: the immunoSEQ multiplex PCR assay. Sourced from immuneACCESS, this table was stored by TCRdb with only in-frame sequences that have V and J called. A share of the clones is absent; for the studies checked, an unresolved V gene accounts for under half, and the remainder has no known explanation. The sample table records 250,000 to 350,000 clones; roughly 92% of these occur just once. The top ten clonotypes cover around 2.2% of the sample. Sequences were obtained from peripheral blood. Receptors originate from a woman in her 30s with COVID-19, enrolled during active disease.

The CDR3 reads CASSEIGQDYGYTF. The CDR3 nucleotides are TGTGCCAGCAGTGAAATTGGACAGGATTATGGCTACACCTTC. The chain recombines TRBV25-1 with TRBJ1-2; the match to TRBD1 covers 7 bases. CDR3 length equals 14 residues. V gave up 2 bases and J gave up 5 bases; unmatched junction bases: 5. CDR1 and CDR2 from the germline V gene are MGHDK and SYGVNS.

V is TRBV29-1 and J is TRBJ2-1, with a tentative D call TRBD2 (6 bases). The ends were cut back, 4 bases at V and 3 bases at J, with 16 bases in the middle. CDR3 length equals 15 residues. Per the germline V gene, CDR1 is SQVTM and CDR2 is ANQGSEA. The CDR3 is CSVVLGLQIYNEQFF. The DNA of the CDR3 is TGCAGCGTTGTTTTGGGACTCCAGATCTACAATGAGCAGTTCTTC.

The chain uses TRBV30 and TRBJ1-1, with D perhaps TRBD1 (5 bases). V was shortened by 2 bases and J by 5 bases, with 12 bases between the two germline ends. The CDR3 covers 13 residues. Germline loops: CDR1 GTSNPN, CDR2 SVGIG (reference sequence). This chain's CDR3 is CAWSQQGRTEAFF. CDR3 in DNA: TGTGCCTGGAGTCAGCAGGGAAGGACTGAAGCTTTCTTT.

The CDR3 nucleotides are TGCAGCGTTGTATTGGAATCTGAGGGCTATGGCTACACCTTC. It specifies CSVVLESEGYGYTF. The J gene is TRBJ1-2, the V gene TRBV29-1, with D uncertain. CDR1 SQVTM and CDR2 ANQGSEA come from the germline V gene. This CDR3 is 14 amino acids long. Trimming shortened V by 4 bases and J by 4 bases, and 16 bases separated the two germline ends.

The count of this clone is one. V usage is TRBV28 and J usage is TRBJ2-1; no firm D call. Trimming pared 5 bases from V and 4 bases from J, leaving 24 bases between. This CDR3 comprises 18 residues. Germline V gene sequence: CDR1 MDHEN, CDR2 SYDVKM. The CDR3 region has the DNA TGTGCCAGCAGTCCCCAAGTTTGGGCTGCGACATCTTACAATGAGCAGTTCTTC. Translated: CASSPQVWAATSYNEQFF. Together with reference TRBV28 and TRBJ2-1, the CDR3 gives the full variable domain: DVKVTQSSRYLVKRTGEKVFLECVQDMDHENMFWYRQDPGLGLRLIYFSYDVKMKEKGDIPEGYSVSREKKERFSLILESASTNQTSMYLCASSPQVWAATSYNEQFFGPGTRLTVL.

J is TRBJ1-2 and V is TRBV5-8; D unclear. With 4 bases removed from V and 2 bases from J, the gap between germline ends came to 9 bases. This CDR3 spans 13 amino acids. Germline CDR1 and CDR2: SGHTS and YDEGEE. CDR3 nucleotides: TGTGCCAGCAGCCTCCTTGTAAACTATGGCTACACCTTC. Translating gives CASSLLVNYGYTF. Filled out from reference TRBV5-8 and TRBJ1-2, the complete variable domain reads EAGVTQSPTHLIKTRGQQATLRCSPISGHTSVYWYQQALGLGLQFLLWYDEGEERNRGNFPPRFSGRQFPNYSSELNVNALELEDSALYLCASSLLVNYGYTFGSGTRLTVV.

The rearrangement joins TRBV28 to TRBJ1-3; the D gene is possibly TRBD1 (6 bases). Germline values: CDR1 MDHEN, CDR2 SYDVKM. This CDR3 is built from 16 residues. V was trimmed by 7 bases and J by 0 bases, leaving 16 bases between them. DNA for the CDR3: TGTGCCAGCAAATTAGGACAGATCCTCTCTGGAAACACCATATATTTT. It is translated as CASKLGQILSGNTIYF.

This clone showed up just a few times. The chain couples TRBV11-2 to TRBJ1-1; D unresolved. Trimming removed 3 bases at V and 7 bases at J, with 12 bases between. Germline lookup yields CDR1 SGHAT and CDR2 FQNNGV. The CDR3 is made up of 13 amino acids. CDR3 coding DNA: TGTGCCAGCAGCTTCGAGGTGGTTGGTGAAGCTTTCTTT. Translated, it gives CASSFEVVGEAFF. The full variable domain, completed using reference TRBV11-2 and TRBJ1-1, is EAGVAQSPRYKIIEKRQSVAFWCNPISGHATLYWYQQILGQGPKLLIQFQNNGVVDDSQLPKDRFSAERLKGVDSTLKIQPAKLEDSAVYLCASSFEVVGEAFFGQGTRLTVV.

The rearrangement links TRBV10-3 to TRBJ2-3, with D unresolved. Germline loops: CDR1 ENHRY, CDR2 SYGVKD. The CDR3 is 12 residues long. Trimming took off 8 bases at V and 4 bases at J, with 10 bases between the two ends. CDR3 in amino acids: CAIQEAPDTQYF. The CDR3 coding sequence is TGTGCCATCCAAGAAGCTCCAGATACGCAGTATTTT.

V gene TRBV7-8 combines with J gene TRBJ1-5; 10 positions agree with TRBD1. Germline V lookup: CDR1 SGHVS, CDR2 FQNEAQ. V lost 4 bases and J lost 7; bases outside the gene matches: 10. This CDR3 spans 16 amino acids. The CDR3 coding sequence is TGTGCCAGCAGCTCAAGACAGGGGGCTTGGGAGCAGCCCCAGCATTTT. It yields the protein CASSSRQGAWEQPQHF. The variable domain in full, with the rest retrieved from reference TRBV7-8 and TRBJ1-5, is GAGVSQSPRYKVAKRGQDVALRCDPISGHVSLFWYQQALGQGPEFLTYFQNEAQLDKSGLPSDRFFAERPEGSVSTLKIQRTQQEDSAVYLCASSSRQGAWEQPQHFGDGTRLSIL.

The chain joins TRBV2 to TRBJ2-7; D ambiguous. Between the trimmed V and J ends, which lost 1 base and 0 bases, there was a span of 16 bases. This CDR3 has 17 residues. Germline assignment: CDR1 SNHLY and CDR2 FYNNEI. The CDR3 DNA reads TGTGCCAGCAGTGAAGAGGCACCTGGAGTTGGCTCCTACGAGCAGTACTTC. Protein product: CASSEEAPGVGSYEQYF.

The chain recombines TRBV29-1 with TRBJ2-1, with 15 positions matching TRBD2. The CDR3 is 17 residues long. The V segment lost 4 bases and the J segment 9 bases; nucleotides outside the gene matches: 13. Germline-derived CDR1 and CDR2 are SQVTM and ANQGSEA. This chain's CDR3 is CSVAGLAGGRGGFEQFF. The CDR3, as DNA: TGCAGCGTTGCGGGACTAGCGGGAGGAAGAGGAGGATTTGAGCAGTTCTTC.

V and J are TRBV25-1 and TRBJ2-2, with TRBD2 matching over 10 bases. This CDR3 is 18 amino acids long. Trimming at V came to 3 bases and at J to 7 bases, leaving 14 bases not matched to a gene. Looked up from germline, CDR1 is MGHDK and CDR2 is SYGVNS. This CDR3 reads CASSDENLAGEDSGELFF. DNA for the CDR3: TGTGCCAGCAGTGACGAAAATCTAGCGGGAGAAGACAGCGGGGAGCTGTTTTTT.

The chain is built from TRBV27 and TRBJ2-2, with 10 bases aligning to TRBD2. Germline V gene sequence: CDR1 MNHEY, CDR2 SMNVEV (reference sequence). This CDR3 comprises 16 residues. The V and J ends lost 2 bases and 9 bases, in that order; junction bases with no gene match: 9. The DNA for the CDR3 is TGTGCCAGCAGTTTAAGGCTAGCGGGAGCGGTCCGGGAGCTGTTTTTT. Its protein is CASSLRLAGAVRELFF.

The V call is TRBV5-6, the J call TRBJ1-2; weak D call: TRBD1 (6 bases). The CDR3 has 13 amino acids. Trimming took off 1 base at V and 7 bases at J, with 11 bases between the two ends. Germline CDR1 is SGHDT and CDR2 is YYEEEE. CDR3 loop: CASSLWGRSGYTF. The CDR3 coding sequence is TGTGCCAGCAGCTTGTGGGGGCGAAGTGGCTACACCTTC.

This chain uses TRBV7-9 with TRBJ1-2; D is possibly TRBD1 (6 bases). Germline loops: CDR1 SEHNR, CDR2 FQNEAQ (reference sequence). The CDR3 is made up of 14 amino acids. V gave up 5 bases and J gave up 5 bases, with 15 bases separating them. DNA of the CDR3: TGTGCCAGCAGCACCCGGACAGAAGATTATGGCTACACCTTC. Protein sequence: CASSTRTEDYGYTF.

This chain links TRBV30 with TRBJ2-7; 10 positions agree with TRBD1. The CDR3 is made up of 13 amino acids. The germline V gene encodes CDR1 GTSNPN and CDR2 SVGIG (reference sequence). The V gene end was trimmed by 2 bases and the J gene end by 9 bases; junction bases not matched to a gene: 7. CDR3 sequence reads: CAWSPGQGVWQYF. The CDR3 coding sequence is TGTGCCTGGAGTCCAGGACAGGGGGTATGGCAGTACTTC.

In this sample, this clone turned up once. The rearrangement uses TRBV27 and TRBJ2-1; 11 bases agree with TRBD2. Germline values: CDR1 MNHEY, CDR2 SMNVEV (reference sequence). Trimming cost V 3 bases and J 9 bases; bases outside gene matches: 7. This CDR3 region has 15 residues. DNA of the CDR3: TGTGCCAGCAGTTTTATACTAGCGGGAGAAGGTGAGCAGTTCTTC. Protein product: CASSFILAGEGEQFF.

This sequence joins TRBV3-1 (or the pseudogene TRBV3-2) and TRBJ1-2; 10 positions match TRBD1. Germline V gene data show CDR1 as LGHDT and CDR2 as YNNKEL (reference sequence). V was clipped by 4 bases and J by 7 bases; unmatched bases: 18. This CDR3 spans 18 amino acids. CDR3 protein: CASSPILGQGQGVVGYTF. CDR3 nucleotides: TGTGCCAGCAGCCCCATTCTAGGCCAAGGACAGGGGGTCGTTGGCTACACCTTC.

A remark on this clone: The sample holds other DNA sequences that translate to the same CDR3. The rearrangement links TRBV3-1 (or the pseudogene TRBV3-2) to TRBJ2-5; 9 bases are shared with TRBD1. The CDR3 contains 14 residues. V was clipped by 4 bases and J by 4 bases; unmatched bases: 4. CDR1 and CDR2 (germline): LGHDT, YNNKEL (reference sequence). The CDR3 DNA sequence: TGTGCCAGCAGCCCCTCGACAGGGGGAGAGACCCAGTACTTC. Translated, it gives CASSPSTGGETQYF.

CDR3 nucleotide sequence: TGCAGCGTTGATCGGGCGGGAGGGCCTAGCGAGCAGTTCTTC. Translated: CSVDRAGGPSEQFF. V gene TRBV29-1 combines with J gene TRBJ2-1, with 9 bases lining up with TRBD2. Germline lookup yields CDR1 SQVTM and CDR2 ANQGSEA. The junction had 10 bases not matched to a gene; V was cut back by 3 bases and J by 10 bases. The CDR3 contains 14 residues.

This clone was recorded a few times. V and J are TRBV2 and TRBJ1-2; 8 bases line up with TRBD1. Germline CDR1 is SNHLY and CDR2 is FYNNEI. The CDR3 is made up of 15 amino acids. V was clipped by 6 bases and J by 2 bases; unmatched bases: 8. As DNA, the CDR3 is TGTGCCAGCAGCCTAGGACAGGGCGGCAACTATGGCTACACCTTC. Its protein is CASSLGQGGNYGYTF.

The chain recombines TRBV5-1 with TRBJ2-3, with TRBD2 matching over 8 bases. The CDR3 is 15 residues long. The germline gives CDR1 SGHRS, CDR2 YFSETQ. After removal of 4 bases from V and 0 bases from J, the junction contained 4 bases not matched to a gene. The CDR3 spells CASSPGLESTDTQYF. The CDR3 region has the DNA TGCGCCAGCAGCCCGGGACTAGAGAGCACAGATACGCAGTATTTT.

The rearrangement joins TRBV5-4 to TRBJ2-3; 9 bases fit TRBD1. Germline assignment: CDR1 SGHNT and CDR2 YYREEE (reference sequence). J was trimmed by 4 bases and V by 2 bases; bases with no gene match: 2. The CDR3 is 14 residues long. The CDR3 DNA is TGTGCCAGCAGCTTACAGGGGGCGGCAGATACGCAGTATTTT. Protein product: CASSLQGAADTQYF.

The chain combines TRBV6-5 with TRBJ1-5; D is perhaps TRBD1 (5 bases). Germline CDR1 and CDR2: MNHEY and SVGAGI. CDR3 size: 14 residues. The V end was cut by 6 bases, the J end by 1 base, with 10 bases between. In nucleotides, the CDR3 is TGTGCCAGCAGACCCAGGGAAAGCAATCAGCCCCAGCATTTT. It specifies CASRPRESNQPQHF.